The sequence of this T cell receptor (beta chain) was determined in a study of T-cell memory formation after mild COVID-19. TCRdb re-called the 5' RACE reads with MiXCR, one entry per CDR3 protein. The sample lists approximately 340,000 distinct CDR3 sequences; 10% to 15% were seen once. Only a few counts were recorded for this clonotype. Germline assignment: CDR1 LGHNA and CDR2 YNFKEQ. V was shortened by 4 bases and J by 2 bases, with 17 bases between the two germline ends. This CDR3 is 16 amino acids long. J is TRBJ2-5 and V is TRBV4-2; D is possibly TRBD1 or TRBD2 (6 bases each). What was sequenced was PBMCs or a T cell subset sorted from them (not recorded which). The TCR originated in a man aged 18 to 35 who had mild COVID-19 (a few samples of this study predate the infection). Cell type and time point are not known. CDR3 in DNA: TGTGCCAGCAGCCTCTCGGTGAGGGGGAGGCAAGAGACCCAGTACTTC. It specifies CASSLSVRGRQETQYF.